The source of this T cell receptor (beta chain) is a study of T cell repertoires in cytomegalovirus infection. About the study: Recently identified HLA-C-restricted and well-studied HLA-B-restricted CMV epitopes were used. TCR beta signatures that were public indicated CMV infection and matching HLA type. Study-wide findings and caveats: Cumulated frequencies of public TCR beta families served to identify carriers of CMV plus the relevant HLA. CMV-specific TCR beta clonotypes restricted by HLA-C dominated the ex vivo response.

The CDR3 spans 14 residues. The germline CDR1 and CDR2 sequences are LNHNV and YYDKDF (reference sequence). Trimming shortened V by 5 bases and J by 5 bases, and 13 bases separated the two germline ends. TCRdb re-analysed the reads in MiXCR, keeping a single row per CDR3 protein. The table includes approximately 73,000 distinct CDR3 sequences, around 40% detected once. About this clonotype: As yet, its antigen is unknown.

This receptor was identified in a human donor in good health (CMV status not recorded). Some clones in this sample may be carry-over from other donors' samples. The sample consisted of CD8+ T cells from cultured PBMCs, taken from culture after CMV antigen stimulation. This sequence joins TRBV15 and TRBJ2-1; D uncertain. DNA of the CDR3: TGTGCCACCAGCTTAGTGGGTGGAAACAATGAGCAGTTCTTC. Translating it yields CATSLVGGNNEQFF.